This T cell receptor beta chain was sequenced for a study of regulatory T cells in long-lasting Graves disease (dated by TCRdb to the early 2020s). Regarding the study in general: In the newly diagnosed Graves' disease group, patients had been taking antithyroid drugs for less than 3 months. A total of some 33 samples were covered by TCR sequencing, comprising roughly 13 persistent and approximately 20 newly diagnosed Graves' disease patients. The study was conducted in China and was registered as a clinical trial. Persistent Graves' disease patients were compared with newly diagnosed Graves' disease patients by peripheral blood TCR sequencing and RNA sequencing.

What the time point label conveys for this sample: newly diagnosed GD, antithyroid drugs for less than 3 months. RNA was extracted from PBMCs in TRIzol for both TCR sequencing and RNA sequencing. The diagnosis of Graves' disease was made according to American Thyroid Association guidelines. Recruitment of patients was carried out at an endocrinology department in Xi'an, China. Each patient gave about 9.1 milliliters of peripheral blood, collected in an EDTA anticoagulant tube. Ficoll Paque Plus density gradient separation was used to isolate PBMCs, and no further T cell sorting was performed. An Agilent 2100 Bioanalyzer and agarose gel were used to check RNA quality, while a NanoDrop 2000 measured RNA concentration. Receptor amplification or capture employed multiplex PCR. The sequencing machine was an Illumina HiSeq 4000. To build TCR beta libraries, CDR3 regions were amplified by Arm-PCR using iRepertoire HTBI primers. Gel purification was performed on PCR products prior to sequencing. In the authors' own workflow: Across samples, 60 to 80 TRBV and 13 to 15 TRBJ segments were identified and used for gene usage analysis of CDR3 amino acid clonotypes. COPE and FqMerger were used to merge the filtered high-quality paired reads into contigs. BLAST was used to align contigs to IMGT TRBV, TRBD and TRBJ reference genes, and CDR3 was defined according to IMGT. Any clonotype with a frequency above 0.1% was classified as a highly expanded clone. Shannon entropy was used to measure repertoire diversity, and the Gini coefficient was used to measure V-J evenness. A clonotype was considered public if more than one individual shared it. The public reads were quality trimmed at Q25 with fastp and then assembled into clones with MiXCR by TCRdb, keeping productive beta chains. Each entry is one CDR3 protein sequence, shown with its most common DNA and genes. In this record, the V and J calls reflect TCRdb's handling and not the investigators' own analysis. In this sample the table shows 450,000 to 600,000 distinct CDR3 sequences, about 13% of which occur a single time. The leading ten clones occupy 10% of the sample.

This clonotype was recorded many times. There is no known antigen for this receptor. No base-level quality is on record; no much larger clone is a single base apart. V was cut back by 3 bases and J by 7 bases, leaving a gap of 15 bases between them. The CDR3 starts with the cysteine, ends with the phenylalanine, and has 14 residues. This entry keeps only the CDR3 DNA: 42 bases, framed from base 1. The CDR1 and CDR2 encoded by the germline V gene (reference sequence) are MNHEY and SMNVEV. Overall study outcomes, separate from this receptor: Only the TCR beta chain was sequenced and analyzed. Persistent Graves' disease patients showed lower TCR Shannon entropy and fewer highly expanded clones than newly diagnosed patients, suggesting clonal expansion. Persistent patients shared more public clonotypes among themselves (around 2,500) than newly diagnosed patients did (more than 950). The small sample size was acknowledged by the authors as a limitation that may reduce accuracy. Preferential use of TRBV28, TRBJ1-2 and TRBJ2-5 was observed in persistent disease, whereas TRBV20-1 and TRBJ2-1 were favored in newly diagnosed disease. Only peripheral blood was studied, because thyroid tissue, the primary lesion, was inaccessible.

The same sample was also studied in work on T cells in Graves' hyperthyroidism and ophthalmopathy. Taken from the second paper: Graves' hyperthyroidism was defined as stable when no progression to ophthalmopathy occurred over 18 months of follow-up. Hyperthyroidism patients were newly diagnosed, had a disease duration of under 2 months, and were aged 18 to 65 years. Any patient with an uncontrolled infection, another autoimmune disease, pregnancy or lactation was excluded. Diagnoses were established on the basis of clinical symptoms, serum thyroxine and TRAb, thyroid ultrasound, and orbital computed tomography. For the first round of RT-PCR on the TCR CDR3, the HTBI primer set was used together with the Qiagen OneStep RT-PCR kit. Most expanded thyroid clonotypes (frequency above 0.001) were also detected in blood, a finding suggesting that blood repertoires may reflect thyroid immune responses. In cross-validation, a model built on a 13 V-J signature told ophthalmopathy apart from stable hyperthyroidism with approximately 91% sensitivity and roughly 81% specificity, and in testing the same model reached 80%/75%. In validation, the model predicted progression to ophthalmopathy a median of approximately 6.3 months before onset, with over 55% sensitivity and 72.22% specificity. To identify TCR V-J signatures that set the groups apart, the researchers used a discovery cohort of about a hundred patients, made up of about 44 with Graves' ophthalmopathy and some 55 with stable Graves' hyperthyroidism. An independent validation cohort of under 20 hyperthyroidism patients and more than 15 patients who later progressed to ophthalmopathy tested prospective prediction of ophthalmopathy. For training and testing, the approximately 92 patients in the discovery cohort were randomly divided in a 7:3 ratio. The study also compared thyroid tissue and blood T-cell repertoires from several Graves' hyperthyroidism patients. After blood sampling, hyperthyroidism patients were treated with methimazole at a starting dose of 30 mg daily, and ophthalmopathy patients were treated with high-dose intravenous methylprednisolone. The libraries were constructed in a second round of multiplex PCR and then size-selected and purified. The libraries were sequenced on an Illumina HiSeq2000 using paired-end 100 bp reads. SOAPnuke was used to process the raw data, with reads discarded if the reads contained adapters or uncalled bases, had a mean Phred below 15, or lacked an exact constant-primer or identifier match. High-quality paired reads were merged with COPE v1.2.5, and unique nucleotide sequences were defined as clonotypes. Clonotypes were aligned to IMGT TRBV, TRBD and TRBJ reference segments using MiTCR v1.1. Only V-J combinations with frequency above 0.0001, covering about 99% of repertoires, were analysed. The TCS score was defined as the ratio of F50 (clonal expansion) to E x V (chaos), calculated using BLOSUM62-based TCRdist between CDR3 peptides within each V-J. Welch's t-statistics and random forest reduced around 520 V-J features to fewer than 15, which were used in a naive Bayes classifier (R e1071). No statistical method was used to fix the sample size in advance, and group allocation was not hidden from the investigators. The paper reports TCR Vbeta CDR3 sequencing of more than 120 peripheral blood samples: 40 or so ophthalmopathy, about 75 hyperthyroidism and around 17 progressor patients.

The TCR was taken from a man aged 30 to 45 with Graves disease. Donor details come from another sample of the same person, matched by shared clones. The chain uses TRBV27 and TRBJ1-1; TRBD1 is possibly the D segment (5 matching bases). Here the sequenced sample was peripheral blood mononuclear cells (PBMCs), taken at new diagnosis, from a patient treated with antithyroid drugs. The CDR3 region has the sequence CASSFEGPRGEAFF. Read as DNA, the sequence is TGTGCCAGCAGTTTTGAGGGACCGCGGGGTGAAGCTTTCTTT.